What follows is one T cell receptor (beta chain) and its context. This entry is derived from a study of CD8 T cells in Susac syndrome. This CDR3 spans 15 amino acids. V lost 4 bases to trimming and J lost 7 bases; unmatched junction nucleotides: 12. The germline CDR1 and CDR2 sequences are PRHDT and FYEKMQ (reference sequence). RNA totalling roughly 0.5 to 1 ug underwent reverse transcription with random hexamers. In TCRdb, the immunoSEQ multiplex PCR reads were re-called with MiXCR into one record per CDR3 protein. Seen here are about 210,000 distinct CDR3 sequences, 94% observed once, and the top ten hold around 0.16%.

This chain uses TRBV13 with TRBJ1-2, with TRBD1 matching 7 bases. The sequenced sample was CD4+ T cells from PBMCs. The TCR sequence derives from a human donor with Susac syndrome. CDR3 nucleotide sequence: TGTGCCAGCAGCTCCCGACAGGGCCCATCCTCTGGCTACACCTTC. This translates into CASSSRQGPSSGYTF.